This passage covers 9 T cell receptor beta chains from one sample sequenced in a study of chemoradiotherapy in HPV16-positive cancers. Clones were read by immunoSEQ multiplex PCR, and TCRdb kept only the in-frame ones, dropping some. In the table there are 15,000 or so clones, 60% to 80% of which are singletons. Specimen collection occurred from a patient who underwent chemoradiotherapy. These receptors were collected from a human donor with HPV-associated anogenital cancer.

This chain uses TRBV2 with TRBJ2-7; 8 nucleotides match TRBD1. V trimming: 5 bases; J trimming: 6 bases; junction bases outside the gene matches: 3. The CDR3 length is 12 residues. The V gene's germline CDR1 is SNHLY and CDR2 FYNNEI. The CDR3: CASSRTGLEQYF. Here the CDR3 DNA reads TGTGCCAGCAGTCGGACAGGGCTCGAGCAGTACTTC. Using reference TRBV2 and TRBJ2-7 for the parts outside the CDR3, the full variable domain is EPEVTQTPSHQVTQMGQEVILRCVPISNHLYFYWYRQILGQKVEFLVSFYNNEISEKSEIFDDQFSVERPDGSNFTLKIRSTKLEDSAMYFCASSRTGLEQYFGPGTRLTVT.

The J gene is TRBJ1-1, the V gene TRBV4-3; unclear D gene. Germline CDR1 LGHNA, CDR2 YSLEER. The CDR3 is 13 residues long. V was pared by 0 bases and J by 8 bases, with 10 bases between. The CDR3 DNA sequence: TGCGCCAGCAGCCAAGATCCCCCCGGGGAAGCTTTCTTT. Its protein is CASSQDPPGEAFF.

V is TRBV12-5 and J is TRBJ2-2; D unclear. The ends were cut back, 3 bases at V and 5 bases at J, with 10 bases in the middle. The CDR3 contains 14 residues. Germline CDR1 is LGHNT and CDR2 is FRNRAP. Here the CDR3 reads CASGLHVRTGELFF. The CDR3 bases are TGTGCTAGTGGTTTACATGTTAGGACCGGGGAGCTGTTTTTT.

J is TRBJ2-5 and V is TRBV7-2; 8 nucleotides line up with TRBD2. The DNA end favors TRBJ2-7, so the J call may be wrong. Germline V lookup: CDR1 SGHTA, CDR2 FQGNSA. The CDR3 is made up of 14 amino acids. For the CDR3, the DNA is TGTGCCAGCAGCCCAATACGGGGGGGCCGCGAGCAGTACTTC. Amino acids: CASSPIRGGREQYF.

In this sample, this clone turned up a few times. The V gene is TRBV7-2, the J gene TRBJ1-2; TRBD1 matches 8 bases. Unmatched junction bases numbered 9, after V lost 5 bases and J lost 4 bases. CDR3 size: 15 residues. Germline CDR1 and CDR2: SGHTA and FQGNSA. CDR3 nucleotide sequence: TGTGCCAGCAGCCAACGACAGGGGTTCGGCTATGGCTACACCTTC. This translates into CASSQRQGFGYGYTF.

This clone appeared once. The V gene is TRBV6-1, the J gene TRBJ2-7; maybe TRBD2 (6 bases). This CDR3 contains 14 residues. V was trimmed by 5 bases and J by 2 bases, leaving 13 bases between them. Germline V gene lookup returns CDR1 MNHNS and CDR2 SASEGT. The chain's CDR3 is CASSPGDAAYEQYF. Here the CDR3 DNA reads TGTGCCAGCAGTCCGGGGGACGCCGCCTACGAGCAGTACTTC.

V gene TRBV14 combines with J gene TRBJ1-3; D remains unclear. CDR1 and CDR2 (germline): SGHDN, FVKESK. This CDR3 region has 12 residues. Trimming took off 4 bases at V and 4 bases at J, with 5 bases between the two ends. The CDR3 loop reads CASSRSGNTIYF. The DNA of the CDR3 is TGTGCCAGCAGCCGCAGCGGAAACACCATATATTTT. The whole variable domain, remainder taken from reference TRBV14 and TRBJ1-3, is EAGVTQFPSHSVIEKGQTVTLRCDPISGHDNLYWYRRVMGKEIKFLLHFVKESKQDESGMPNNRFLAERTGGTYSTLKVQPAELEDSGVYFCASSRSGNTIYFGEGSWLTVV.

This clone was seen more than once but under ten times. This chain connects TRBV7-6 to TRBJ1-5, with D possibly being TRBD1 (5 bases). CDR1 is SGHVS and CDR2 is FNYEAQ in the germline V gene. This CDR3 has 15 amino acids. The V end lost 5 bases, the J end lost 7 bases, and 18 bases lay between the germline ends. CDR3 residues: CASSPGTEGGQPQHF. In DNA form, the CDR3 reads TGTGCCAGCAGCCCCGGGACCGAGGGCGGGCAGCCCCAGCATTTT.

This chain joins TRBV27 and TRBJ2-7; 13 positions agree with TRBD2. Germline loops: CDR1 MNHEY, CDR2 SMNVEV (reference sequence). This CDR3 region has 14 residues. Trimming cost V 6 bases and J 6 bases; bases outside gene matches: 5. Here the CDR3 DNA reads TGTGCCAGCAGCCTACTAGCGGGGGGGCTCGAGCAGTACTTC. Protein product: CASSLLAGGLEQYF.